These 10 T cell receptor beta chains were sequenced from one sample in a study of T cell changes during pregnancy in multiple sclerosis (dated by TCRdb to the late 2010s). Preparation of the library involved the immunoSEQ multiplex PCR assay. In its TCRdb copy, this immuneACCESS table keeps in-frame sequences only and misses some clones. Where compared with another copy, unresolved V genes explain less than half of these, and the others have no known cause. Here the sample has around 17,000 clones; 95% to 96% occur a single time. The ten largest clonotypes hold approximately 0.97% of the sample. The sequences come from peripheral blood, collected in the third trimester of pregnancy. The source is a female donor with multiple sclerosis, enrolled in a pregnancy study.

This chain uses TRBV7-8 with TRBJ2-7; 9 nucleotides line up with TRBD2. Germline lookup yields CDR1 SGHVS and CDR2 FQNEAQ. The V segment lost 0 bases and the J segment 1 base; nucleotides outside the gene matches: 13. CDR3 length: 19 residues. The CDR3 coding sequence is TGTGCCAGCAGCTTAGCCCTCTCTCTTGTAGCGGGGGCTTCCTACGAGCAGTACTTC. This translates into CASSLALSLVAGASYEQYF. The full variable domain, its missing parts supplied by reference TRBV7-8 and TRBJ2-7, is GAGVSQSPRYKVAKRGQDVALRCDPISGHVSLFWYQQALGQGPEFLTYFQNEAQLDKSGLPSDRFFAERPEGSVSTLKIQRTQQEDSAVYLCASSLALSLVAGASYEQYFGPGTRLTVT.

The chain recombines TRBV6-4 with TRBJ2-1; 7 bases are a match to TRBD2. This CDR3 spans 14 amino acids. Germline loops: CDR1 MRHNA, CDR2 SNTAGT. The junction had 1 base not matched to a gene; V was cut back by 2 bases and J by 3 bases. The CDR3 DNA sequence: TGTGCCAGCAGTGACGGCGGGGGCTACAATGAGCAGTTCTTC. This translates into CASSDGGGYNEQFF.

The chain employs TRBV4-1 and TRBJ1-4; TRBD1 might be the D (5 bases). Germline values: CDR1 MGHRA, CDR2 YSYEKL. The germline V and J ends were trimmed by 0 bases and 7 bases, with 12 bases remaining between them. The CDR3 runs 15 residues. CDR3 sequence reads: CASSQEKVRGEKLFF. In nucleotides, the CDR3 is TGCGCCAGCAGCCAAGAAAAGGTTAGGGGTGAAAAACTGTTTTTT.

The V call is TRBV27, the J call TRBJ2-5; 7 nucleotides agree with TRBD1. The CDR3 consists of 16 residues. Germline V gives CDR1 MNHEY, CDR2 SMNVEV (reference sequence). Trimming cost V 7 bases and J 3 bases; bases outside gene matches: 14. The CDR3 here is CASTFSAGDREETQYF. The CDR3 DNA reads TGTGCCAGCACCTTTAGCGCCGGTGACAGGGAAGAGACCCAGTACTTC.

V gene TRBV25-1 combines with J gene TRBJ1-1; the match to TRBD1 covers 8 bases. CDR3 length: 13 residues. From germline, CDR1 is MGHDK and CDR2 SYGVNS. Losses at the gene ends were 7 bases for V and 5 bases for J; bases not matched to a gene: 6. CDR3 protein: CASNGQGRTEAFF. The CDR3 DNA follows: TGTGCCAGCAACGGACAGGGACGGACTGAAGCTTTCTTT.

This chain links TRBV29-1 with TRBJ2-7; no definite D call. The CDR3 has 8 amino acids. Germline CDR1 SQVTM, CDR2 ANQGSEA. V was trimmed by 7 bases and J by 9 bases, leaving 7 bases between them. For the CDR3, the DNA is TGCAGCGCCGCGAGGCAGTACTTC. It specifies CSAARQYF.

In DNA, the CDR3 is TGTGCCAGCAGCGTAGGAAGGACAGGGGTTAACACCGGGGAGCTGTTTTTT. Its protein is CASSVGRTGVNTGELFF. V is TRBV9 and J is TRBJ2-2; 9 nucleotides match TRBD1. J was trimmed by 2 bases and V by 0 bases; bases with no gene match: 5. The CDR3 has 17 residues. Germline lookup yields CDR1 SGDLS and CDR2 YYNGEE.

The chain carries TRBV19 and TRBJ2-3; 9 bases are a match to TRBD1. With 2 bases clipped from V and 6 bases from J, the junction kept 9 bases outside the gene matches. The CDR3 spans 16 residues. Germline CDR1 LNHDA, CDR2 SQIVND (reference sequence). The CDR3 sequence: CASSIFTGGRRDTQYF. DNA of the CDR3: TGTGCCAGTAGTATATTCACAGGGGGCCGCAGGGATACGCAGTATTTT.

This clone appeared a single time. V usage is TRBV5-4 and J usage is TRBJ2-7, with D possibly matching TRBD2 (5 bases). Deletions cut 4 bases from V and 2 bases from J, with 16 bases between. Per the germline V gene, CDR1 is SGHNT and CDR2 is YYREEE (reference sequence). The CDR3 is 15 amino acids. The CDR3 DNA is TGTGCCAGCAGCCGCGACCGCGGGCGGGCCTACGAGCAGTACTTC. Its translation is CASSRDRGRAYEQYF.

CDR3 sequence: CASGIGQGARDYGYTF. The CDR3 nucleotides are TGTGCTAGTGGCATAGGACAGGGGGCGCGGGACTATGGCTACACCTTC. The gene calls are TRBV12-5 and TRBJ1-2; 11 bases are a match to TRBD1. The germline CDR1 and CDR2 sequences are LGHNT and FRNRAP. V shed 6 bases and J 3 bases; nucleotides not matched to a gene: 9. The CDR3 runs to 16 residues.